The 17 T cell receptor beta chains below all came from one sample that was sequenced in a study of response to subunit inactivated influenza vaccine. TCRdb called the RT-PCR reads again in MiXCR, with one record for every CDR3 protein. The sample lists approximately 500,000 distinct CDR3 sequences, 14% seen once, with around 10% in the top ten. The sequencing here drew on PBMCs from blood, taken about 13 days after vaccination. Receptor source: a man aged 45-65 years who received an inactivated influenza vaccine.

The rearrangement joins TRBV14 to TRBJ1-2; D unclear. CDR1 and CDR2 from the germline V gene are SGHDN and FVKESK. The CDR3 totals 13 residues. The V end was cut by 1 base, the J end by 7 bases, with 10 bases between. The CDR3 DNA sequence: TGTGCCAGCAGCCAAGTCCCGTTGGGTGGCTACACCTTC. This codes for CASSQVPLGGYTF.

The rearrangement links TRBV10-3 to TRBJ2-6, with TRBD1 matching 9 bases. CDR3 size: 17 residues. Per the germline V gene, CDR1 is ENHRY and CDR2 is SYGVKD. J gave up 1 base and V 6 bases, and 7 bases lay outside the gene matches. CDR3 loop: CAISTGGPASGANVLTF. Written as DNA, the CDR3 is TGTGCCATCAGCACAGGGGGCCCTGCGTCTGGGGCCAACGTCCTGACTTTC.

The CDR3 sequence is CASSFERPLDEQFF. DNA for the CDR3: TGTGCCAGCAGTTTTGAGCGACCTCTCGATGAGCAGTTCTTC. V usage is TRBV12-3 or TRBV12-4 and J usage is TRBJ2-1; D not resolved. V was clipped by 3 bases and J by 8 bases, with 14 bases between them. This CDR3 spans 14 amino acids.

This clonotype was detected only a few times. V and J are TRBV6-5 and TRBJ2-2, with D possibly being TRBD2 (7 bases). Trimming took off 4 bases at V and 4 bases at J, with 10 bases between the two ends. This CDR3 is 14 amino acids long. CDR1 and CDR2 (germline): MNHEY, SVGAGI. The CDR3 spells CASSFGGLTGELFF. CDR3 DNA: TGTGCCAGCAGTTTCGGGGGGCTCACCGGGGAGCTGTTTTTT.

This clonotype was seen a handful of times. The chain uses TRBV29-1 and TRBJ2-1, with 16 bases identical to TRBD2. Germline V gives CDR1 SQVTM, CDR2 ANQGSEA. Trimming at V came to 7 bases and at J to 14 bases, leaving 14 bases not matched to a gene. CDR3 length: 15 amino acids. The CDR3 DNA reads as TGCAGCGCCGTTCTCGGGACTAGCGGGAGGGCGGTGAAGTTCTTC. It codes for CSAVLGTSGRAVKFF.

This clonotype has more than one count but fewer than ten. V and J are TRBV6-2 or TRBV6-3 and TRBJ2-1; 9 bases align to TRBD2. The junction had 7 bases not matched to a gene; V was cut back by 0 bases and J by 4 bases. This CDR3 region has 17 residues. CDR1 MNHEY and CDR2 SVGEGT come from the germline V gene. CDR3 protein: CASSYSTTSGLYNEQFF. CDR3 DNA: TGTGCCAGCAGTTACTCCACGACTAGCGGACTTTACAATGAGCAGTTCTTC.

The chain uses TRBV7-3 and TRBJ2-2, with a possible D match to TRBD1 (6 bases). The ends were cut back, 1 base at V and 0 bases at J, with 12 bases in the middle. This CDR3 comprises 17 residues. Per germline, CDR1 SGHTA and CDR2 FQGTGA. CDR3 DNA: TGTGCCAGCAGCTTAATAGGGGGTACTACGAACACCGGGGAGCTGTTTTTT. Its protein product is CASSLIGGTTNTGELFF.

This chain connects TRBV29-1 to TRBJ1-1, with D possibly matching TRBD1 (6 bases). This CDR3 is 14 amino acids long. V lost 4 bases, J lost 3 bases, and 15 bases lay in between. Germline CDR1 is SQVTM and CDR2 is ANQGSEA. The DNA for the CDR3 is TGCAGCGTTGTTGTACAGGGAGGGGACACTGAAGCTTTCTTT. Translating it yields CSVVVQGGDTEAFF.

The chain joins TRBV20-1 to TRBJ2-5, with TRBD2 matching over 9 bases. Germline V gene data show CDR1 as DFQATT and CDR2 as SNEGSKA (reference sequence). The junction had 19 bases not matched to a gene; V was cut back by 1 base and J by 1 base. This CDR3 spans 20 amino acids. The CDR3 protein is CSARGATAGGSPFPQETQYF. The DNA of the CDR3 is TGCAGTGCTAGAGGAGCCACGGCGGGGGGGTCCCCCTTTCCCCAAGAGACCCAGTACTTC.

This chain joins TRBV6-2 or TRBV6-3 and TRBJ2-3; D is uncertain. Looked up from germline, CDR1 is MNHEY and CDR2 is SVGEGT. The CDR3 contains 15 residues. V dropped 8 bases and J dropped 4 bases, with 19 bases sitting between them. CDR3: CASATSSKPADTQYF. The CDR3 DNA reads as TGTGCCAGCGCGACCTCATCGAAGCCAGCAGATACGCAGTATTTT.

J is TRBJ2-6 and V is TRBV20-1; D ambiguous. Trimming pared 3 bases from V and 0 bases from J, leaving 6 bases between. The CDR3 covers 14 residues. In germline, CDR1 is DFQATT, CDR2 SNEGSKA (reference sequence). CDR3 amino acids: CSASLISGANVLTF. The CDR3 DNA reads as TGCAGTGCTAGTTTGATCTCTGGGGCCAACGTCCTGACTTTC.

This clonotype was seen more than once but under ten times. The chain employs TRBV7-9 and TRBJ1-2, with a tentative D call TRBD1 (6 bases). The CDR3 contains 14 residues. Germline V gene sequence: CDR1 SEHNR, CDR2 FQNEAQ (reference sequence). Deletions cut 5 bases from V and 4 bases from J, with 14 bases between. The CDR3 spells CASSQGRGGYGYTF. In nucleotides, the CDR3 is TGTGCCAGCAGCCAAGGCAGGGGAGGCTATGGCTACACCTTC. The full variable domain, its missing parts supplied by reference TRBV7-9 and TRBJ1-2, is DTGVSQNPRHKITKRGQNVTFRCDPISEHNRLYWYRQTLGQGPEFLTYFQNEAQLEKSRLLSDRFSAERPKGSFSTLEIQRTEQGDSAMYLCASSQGRGGYGYTFGSGTRLTVV.

In regard to this clonotype: A read error may account for a junction end that differs from germline. The J gene is TRBJ1-5, the V gene TRBV7-6, with D uncertain. The CDR3 covers 15 residues. Germline V lookup: CDR1 SGHVS, CDR2 FNYEAQ. The CDR3 bases are TGTGCCAGGAGCTTAGGTAAAGGTTCAAGACAGCCCCAGCATTTT. This codes for CARSLGKGSRQPQHF.

The V call is TRBV20-1, the J call TRBJ2-7; 7 bases match TRBD2. This CDR3 contains 12 residues. Germline V gene lookup returns CDR1 DFQATT and CDR2 SNEGSKA (reference sequence). Unmatched junction bases numbered 5, after V lost 3 bases and J lost 6 bases. Here the CDR3 reads CSASGGRGEQYF. The DNA for the CDR3 is TGCAGTGCTAGTGGCGGGAGAGGCGAGCAGTACTTC.

This clonotype has more than one count but fewer than ten. Written as DNA, the CDR3 is TGCAGTGCTAATTTAGGGTGGACTAGCGGGTACAGGCAGTTCTTC. It encodes CSANLGWTSGYRQFF. The V and J genes are TRBV20-1 and TRBJ2-1; TRBD2 agrees at 11 bases. With V trimmed by 4 bases and J by 12 bases, 14 bases remained unmatched. The CDR3 has 15 amino acids. Per germline, CDR1 DFQATT and CDR2 SNEGSKA (reference sequence).

The gene calls are TRBV6-2 or TRBV6-3 and TRBJ1-4; no reliable D call. This CDR3 is 14 amino acids long. Germline values: CDR1 MNHEY, CDR2 SVGEGT. The V end lost 8 bases, the J end lost 5 bases, and 15 bases lay between the germline ends. The CDR3 sequence is CASEVGNGNEKLFF. CDR3 nucleotides: TGTGCCAGCGAAGTCGGGAACGGCAATGAAAAACTGTTTTTT.

This clonotype was seen ten or more times. The chain is built from TRBV28 and TRBJ2-6; possibly TRBD1 for D (6 bases). Trimming took 6 bases from V and 0 from J, leaving 18 bases between them. Germline-derived CDR1 and CDR2 are MDHEN and SYDVKM. This CDR3 has 18 amino acids. DNA of the CDR3: TGTGCCAGCAGCACCTGGACAGATGTCCTCTCTGGGGCCAACGTCCTGACTTTC. As protein: CASSTWTDVLSGANVLTF. The full variable domain, its missing parts supplied by reference TRBV28 and TRBJ2-6, is DVKVTQSSRYLVKRTGEKVFLECVQDMDHENMFWYRQDPGLGLRLIYFSYDVKMKEKGDIPEGYSVSREKKERFSLILESASTNQTSMYLCASSTWTDVLSGANVLTFGAGSRLTVL.